This T cell receptor (beta chain) emerged from a study of identifying expanded T cells in peripheral blood. On this clone itself: Antigen: not known.

Study-wide results and caveats: Over about two and four weeks, about 15 and 19 clones changed, versus 1.2 between replicates. Across healthy donors, higher total template counts meant significantly greater two-week count variance.

The CDR3 is made up of 16 amino acids. V gave up 2 bases and J gave up 2 bases; unmatched junction bases: 9. Germline V CDR1 and CDR2: SGHRS, YFSETQ. Sequencing was performed with immunoSEQ multiplex PCR; in TCRdb, only in-frame clones are kept and a portion is missing. The data contain approximately 120,000 clones, 88% of them singletons. No infections or other immune events were documented during collection. The sequencing sample was made of blood. The chain employs TRBV5-1 and TRBJ2-7; TRBD1 agrees at 8 bases. The receptor was isolated from a person aged 18 to 70 in good health. As DNA, the CDR3 is TGCGCCAGCAGCTTAGCCGGGACAGGACTCGCCTACGAGCAGTACTTC. This gives the protein CASSLAGTGLAYEQYF.